A selection of T cell receptor beta chains follows, all from one sample in a study of T cell changes during pregnancy in multiple sclerosis. Produced via immunoSEQ multiplex PCR; TCRdb's table is partial and in-frame only. The sample holds 40,000 to 55,000 clones, around 90% seen once. The sequencing used peripheral blood, collected in the first trimester of pregnancy. The receptors stem from a female donor in good health, enrolled as a control in a pregnancy study. CDR3s include the opening cysteine and the closing phenylalanine or tryptophan.

V gene: TRBV2; CDR3 protein: CASSDWTTSYEQYF
V gene: TRBV19; CDR3 protein: CASSTRGPGYTF
V gene: TRBV5-1; CDR3 protein: CASSLAPASYNEQFF
V gene: TRBV30; CDR3 protein: CAWITESNYGYTF
V gene: TRBV9; CDR3 protein: CASSPSLSWSNNEQFF
V gene: TRBV19; CDR3 protein: CATHASDLWNEQFF
V gene: TRBV7-6; CDR3 protein: CASSARQGLGYGYTF
V gene: TRBV7-3; CDR3 protein: CASSLTGGRAPAGELFF
V gene: TRBV2; CDR3 protein: CASSPKYEQYF
V gene: TRBV10-3; CDR3 protein: CAIILGQEKVWPQHF
V gene: TRBV29-1; CDR3 protein: CSVDMGDTQYF
V gene: TRBV19; CDR3 protein: CASSFGQGRNTEAFF
V gene: TRBV5-4; CDR3 protein: CASSDRTSPYNEQFF
V gene: TRBV6-1; CDR3 protein: CASSDRTGLAGYDTQYF
V gene: TRBV27; CDR3 protein: CASRPLGQVEKLFF
V gene: TRBV6-1; CDR3 protein: CASSYRDYYGYTF
V gene: TRBV7-3; CDR3 protein: CASSSSGGPGETQYF
V gene: TRBV7-2; CDR3 protein: CASSLYSQGAGEAFF
V gene: TRBV30; CDR3 protein: CAWSGQGWQFF
V gene: TRBV7-9; CDR3 protein: CASSTTGATGELFF
V gene: TRBV27; CDR3 protein: CASSWDTGGNSPLHF
V gene: TRBV30; CDR3 protein: CAWRLGIRDNPAEAQYF
V gene: TRBV7-9; CDR3 protein: CASSPGGGDQPQHF
V gene: TRBV7-9; CDR3 protein: CASSPGQGGSNQPQHF
V gene: TRBV9; CDR3 protein: CASSEYGTQNNSPLHF
V gene: TRBV11-2; CDR3 protein: CASSLGTGGVQSYEQYF
V gene: TRBV19; CDR3 protein: CASRDQGLAGAQETQYF
V gene: TRBV5-1; CDR3 protein: CASSDSSSSSYEQYF
V gene: TRBV6-1; CDR3 protein: CASTLAGEYNEQFF